This T cell receptor beta chain was recovered during a study of cytomegalovirus exposure and HLA in healthy donors. Across the study: A later analysis reported the 95 to 150 validation repertoires used the same platform as the roughly 700 first-cohort repertoires. General study points: Reports credit the classifier with highly specific, highly sensitive diagnosis of cytomegalovirus status. The listing of approximately 160 TCR beta chains classed them as cytomegalovirus-associated.

This clone was picked up one time. Its matching antigen is unknown. The identical CDR3 is also encoded by other nucleotide sequences in the sample. Produced via immunoSEQ multiplex PCR; TCRdb's table is partial and in-frame only. The table has 250,000 to 350,000 clones, 87% seen once. Sequencing used PBMCs. This sequence was found in a woman aged 30 to 39 in good health and CMV-seropositive.

The DNA for the CDR3 is TGTGCCAGCAGCTCAGGGGGTAACTATGGCTACACCTTC. This codes for CASSSGGNYGYTF. This chain connects TRBV7-3 to TRBJ1-2, with 7 positions matching TRBD1. The CDR3 contains 13 residues. V gave up 4 bases and J gave up 1 base; unmatched junction bases: 0. Germline V gene data show CDR1 as SGHTA and CDR2 as FQGTGA.